The 30 T cell receptor beta chains listed next were all sequenced from one sample in a study of cytomegalovirus exposure and HLA in healthy donors. 13 Jbeta primers and 60 Vbeta primers were used for the PCR. Only in-frame clones appear in the TCRdb table, and some are missing; sequencing was by immunoSEQ multiplex PCR. The sample lists about 170,000 clones; approximately 85% were seen once. Sample: PBMCs. These receptors all stem from a young man in good health and CMV-seropositive.

This chain links TRBV5-3 with TRBJ2-1, with 7 bases that match TRBD2. TRBV5-3 is an open reading frame whose function is uncertain. V was clipped by 8 bases and J by 7 bases; unmatched bases: 15. This CDR3 has 15 residues. CDR3 residues: CASLEGLAARNEQFF. The CDR3 DNA reads TGTGCCAGCTTGGAGGGGCTAGCGGCGAGGAATGAGCAGTTCTTC.

The chain has TRBV4-1 and TRBJ1-1; D remains ambiguous. This CDR3 is built from 13 residues. V lost 4 bases to trimming and J lost 0 bases, with 6 bases between them. Germline V gives CDR1 MGHRA, CDR2 YSYEKL. The CDR3: CASSPGVNTEAFF. As DNA, the CDR3 is TGCGCCAGCAGCCCCGGTGTGAACACTGAAGCTTTCTTT.

This clone was counted once. The rearrangement joins TRBV9 to TRBJ1-1; D is perhaps TRBD1 (6 bases). Trimming took 4 bases from V and 4 from J, leaving 14 bases between them. Germline lookup yields CDR1 SGDLS and CDR2 YYNGEE. The CDR3 is made up of 14 amino acids. In nucleotides, the CDR3 is TGTGCCAGCAGCCCCCGAGGGGGATCCACTGAAGCTTTCTTT. Translation gives CASSPRGGSTEAFF.

In DNA form, the CDR3 reads TGCGCCAGCAGCCAGACTCCGGACTTTGGCTACACCTTC. It is translated as CASSQTPDFGYTF. The rearrangement joins TRBV4-1 to TRBJ1-2; no clear D. Germline assignment: CDR1 MGHRA and CDR2 YSYEKL. The CDR3 sequence is 13 residues long. V gave up 3 bases and J gave up 7 bases, with 12 bases separating them.

This clone was found a few times. The chain employs TRBV7-3 and TRBJ1-1, with 7 bases that match TRBD1. The CDR3 runs to 14 residues. CDR1 SGHTA and CDR2 FQGTGA come from the germline V gene. Germline trimming cut 2 bases from V and 4 bases from J; bases unmatched to any gene: 4. This chain's CDR3 is CASSLQGEVTEAFF. The DNA of the CDR3 is TGTGCCAGCAGCTTACAGGGGGAGGTCACTGAAGCTTTCTTT.

J is TRBJ1-1 and V is TRBV4-3; weak D call: TRBD1 (5 bases). CDR1 and CDR2 from the germline V gene are LGHNA and YSLEER. The CDR3 has 16 amino acids. V was trimmed by 4 bases and J by 0 bases, leaving 15 bases between them. In DNA, the CDR3 is TGCGCCAGCAGCCCCCACCTGACAGCTCTGAACACTGAAGCTTTCTTT. It is translated as CASSPHLTALNTEAFF.

In this sample, this clone turned up once. The chain has TRBV28 and TRBJ2-3; no reliable D call. V was clipped by 10 bases and J by 2 bases, with 13 bases between them. Germline V gene lookup returns CDR1 MDHEN and CDR2 SYDVKM. The CDR3 extends over 13 amino acids. The CDR3 DNA reads as TGTGCCATCCAGGATTATCTCACAGATACGCAGTATTTT. Translating gives CAIQDYLTDTQYF.

The genes are TRBV18 and TRBJ2-7; 9 bases map to TRBD1. Per the germline V gene, CDR1 is KGHSH and CDR2 is LQKENI. V was pared by 4 bases and J by 6 bases, with 4 bases of the junction left unmatched. This CDR3 has 13 amino acids. Written as DNA, the CDR3 is TGTGCCAGCTCACGGGACAGGGATGGCGAGCAGTACGTC. Protein: CASSRDRDGEQYV.

The rearrangement uses TRBV7-9 and TRBJ2-5; D unclear. The germline V gene has CDR1 SEHNR and CDR2 FQNEAQ (reference sequence). Trimming cost V 1 base and J 0 bases, with 12 bases left between them. The CDR3 is made up of 16 amino acids. The CDR3 coding sequence is TGTGCCAGCAGCTTAGGGTTCGGCAGGTACCAAGAGACCCAGTACTTC. Protein: CASSLGFGRYQETQYF. Full variable domain (remainder filled in from reference TRBV7-9 and TRBJ2-5): DTGVSQNPRHKITKRGQNVTFRCDPISEHNRLYWYRQTLGQGPEFLTYFQNEAQLEKSRLLSDRFSAERPKGSFSTLEIQRTEQGDSAMYLCASSLGFGRYQETQYFGPGTRLLVL.

The chain carries TRBV27 and TRBJ2-3; a weak D match, TRBD1 (6 bases). CDR3 length: 15 amino acids. Trimming stripped 3 bases from V and 0 bases from J, with 10 bases between. Germline V gene sequence: CDR1 MNHEY, CDR2 SMNVEV (reference sequence). The CDR3 loop is CASSFGTPSTDTQYF. The CDR3 nucleotides read TGTGCCAGCAGTTTCGGGACACCGAGCACAGATACGCAGTATTTT.

The chain's CDR3 is CASSFSGDRVQQYF. The CDR3 DNA follows: TGTGCCAGCAGCTTTTCCGGCGACAGGGTTCAACAGTACTTC. This chain joins TRBV5-4 and TRBJ2-5; 7 bases are shared with TRBD1. The CDR3 covers 14 residues. Germline loops: CDR1 SGHNT, CDR2 YYREEE (reference sequence). V was clipped by 2 bases and J by 11 bases; unmatched bases: 12.

The chain recombines TRBV7-9 with TRBJ2-1, with no clear D. From germline, CDR1 is SEHNR and CDR2 FQNEAQ (reference sequence). V was pared by 5 bases and J by 2 bases, with 16 bases between. The CDR3 extends over 16 amino acids. The CDR3 loop is CASSPFTHWPYNEQFF. Here the CDR3 DNA reads TGTGCCAGCAGCCCCTTTACCCATTGGCCCTACAATGAGCAGTTCTTC.

This rearrangement joins TRBV21-1 to TRBJ1-2; TRBD1, the table's D call, lacks a check against the DNA. TRBV21-1 is a pseudogene segment. The CDR3 is 13 amino acids. CDR3 DNA sequence: TGTGCCAGCAGCAAGGCCAGGATCTATGGCTACACCTTC. Translation: CASSKARIYGYTF.

This chain joins TRBV7-6 and TRBJ2-5; 8 bases agree with TRBD2. CDR1 and CDR2 (germline): SGHVS, FNYEAQ. V lost 3 bases to trimming and J lost 5 bases; unmatched junction nucleotides: 8. The CDR3 has 15 amino acids. This CDR3 reads CASSFGLAAVETQYF. CDR3 in DNA: TGTGCCAGCAGCTTTGGACTAGCCGCCGTTGAGACCCAGTACTTC.

In nucleotides, the CDR3 is TGTGCCAGCAGCTTAGAGGGGGTAGGCAATCAGCCCCAGCATTTT. Translation gives CASSLEGVGNQPQHF. This chain uses TRBV7-2 with TRBJ1-5; weak D call: TRBD1 (6 bases). The V end was cut by 1 base, the J end by 2 bases, with 9 bases between. Germline values: CDR1 SGHTA, CDR2 FQGNSA. This CDR3 spans 15 amino acids.

The chain has TRBV5-1 and TRBJ2-2; TRBD2 agrees at 11 bases. J gave up 9 bases and V 2 bases, and 6 bases lay outside the gene matches. The germline gives CDR1 SGHRS, CDR2 YFSETQ. This CDR3 comprises 15 residues. The CDR3 loop reads CASSFLAGGNRELFF. CDR3 coding DNA: TGCGCCAGCAGCTTTTTAGCGGGAGGGAACAGGGAGCTGTTTTTT. Looking up the rest from reference TRBV5-1 and TRBJ2-2 gives the full variable domain: KAGVTQTPRYLIKTRGQQVTLSCSPISGHRSVSWYQQTPGQGLQFLFEYFSETQRNKGNFPGRFSGRQFSNSRSEMNVSTLELGDSALYLCASSFLAGGNRELFFGEGSRLTVL.

V gene TRBV7-2 combines with J gene TRBJ2-1; D gene unclear. Germline V gives CDR1 SGHTA, CDR2 FQGNSA. This CDR3 comprises 13 residues. V was cut by 5 bases and J by 0 bases, with 5 bases left in between. The CDR3 DNA sequence: TGTGCCAGCAGCCCCTACTCCTACAATGAGCAGTTCTTC. This translates into CASSPYSYNEQFF. The full variable domain, with the rest looked up from reference TRBV7-2 and TRBJ2-1, is GAGVSQSPSNKVTEKGKDVELRCDPISGHTALYWYRQSLGQGLEFLIYFQGNSAPDKSGLPSDRFSAERTGGSVSTLTIQRTQQEDSAVYLCASSPYSYNEQFFGPGTRLTVL.

About this clone itself: One junction end does not reproduce the germline sequence, and a read error may be involved. This chain joins TRBV7-7 and TRBJ2-5; D not certain. This CDR3 has 13 residues. CDR1 is SSHAT, CDR2 FNYEAQ, per germline (reference sequence). DNA for the CDR3: TGTGCTAGCAGCATGACGACGGGTAGGACCCAGTACTTC. It encodes CASSMTTGRTQYF.

This chain connects TRBV18 to TRBJ2-5; 7 nucleotides agree with TRBD1. V lost 2 bases to trimming and J lost 2 bases; unmatched junction nucleotides: 2. Per germline, CDR1 KGHSH and CDR2 LQKENI. This CDR3 spans 14 amino acids. CDR3 residues: CASSPGQEQETQYF. The CDR3 DNA reads TGTGCCAGCTCACCAGGACAGGAGCAAGAGACCCAGTACTTC.

This clone was observed a single time. This chain connects TRBV6-6 to TRBJ2-1; 8 positions agree with TRBD2. The CDR3 sequence is 16 residues long. The ends lost 7 bases at V and 4 bases at J; junction bases unmatched: 12. Germline V gene sequence: CDR1 MNHNY, CDR2 SVGAGI (reference sequence). As DNA, the CDR3 is TGTGCCAGCACCCACGCCGGTAGCGGGAAGTACAATGAGCAGTTCTTC. This codes for CASTHAGSGKYNEQFF.

The chain employs TRBV11-1 and TRBJ2-3, with D possibly being TRBD1 (6 bases). V was trimmed by 4 bases and J by 6 bases, leaving 8 bases between them. The germline V gene has CDR1 SGHAT and CDR2 FQDESV (reference sequence). The CDR3 runs 12 residues. CDR3 protein: CASSSDRDTQYF. CDR3 coding DNA: TGTGCCAGCAGCTCAGACAGGGATACGCAGTATTTT. Using reference TRBV11-1 and TRBJ2-3 for the parts outside the CDR3, the full variable domain is EAEVAQSPRYKITEKSQAVAFWCDPISGHATLYWYRQILGQGPELLVQFQDESVVDDSQLPKDRFSAERLKGVDSTLKIQPAELGDSAMYLCASSSDRDTQYFGPGTRLTVL.

The chain is built from TRBV5-1 and TRBJ2-5; D is perhaps TRBD1 (6 bases). The CDR3 sequence is 13 residues long. V lost 1 base to trimming and J lost 3 bases, with 7 bases between them. Germline loops: CDR1 SGHRS, CDR2 YFSETQ. The chain's CDR3 is CASSLPGEETQYF. The CDR3 region has the DNA TGCGCCAGCAGCTTGCCAGGGGAAGAGACCCAGTACTTC.

The chain links TRBV29-1 to TRBJ2-5, with 9 bases that match TRBD1. CDR3 length: 14 residues. The germline gives CDR1 SQVTM, CDR2 ANQGSEA. The J segment lost 4 bases and the V segment lost 8 bases, leaving 11 bases of the junction unmatched. CDR3 in amino acids: CSLSGQGLGETQYF. Written as DNA, the CDR3 is TGCAGCCTGAGTGGACAGGGGTTGGGAGAGACCCAGTACTTC.

This chain joins TRBV7-8 and TRBJ1-1; the match to TRBD1 covers 7 bases. J lost 5 bases, V lost 5 bases, and 8 bases had no gene match. Germline V CDR1 and CDR2: SGHVS, FQNEAQ. The CDR3 contains 14 residues. This chain's CDR3 is CASSATGSRTEAFF. CDR3 DNA: TGTGCCAGCAGCGCGACAGGGTCCAGGACTGAAGCTTTCTTT.

This chain joins TRBV6-5 and TRBJ2-5; tentatively, D is TRBD2 (6 bases). The ends were cut back, 6 bases at V and 3 bases at J, with 11 bases in the middle. The CDR3 spans 13 residues. CDR1 is MNHEY, CDR2 SVGAGI, per germline. The CDR3 nucleotides are TGTGCCAGCAGGCCCGGGACTGAAGAGACCCAGTACTTC. Its protein is CASRPGTEETQYF.

The chain recombines TRBV15 with TRBJ2-1, with 8 bases aligning to TRBD2. The CDR3 is made up of 15 amino acids. V lost 5 bases, J lost 2 bases, and 5 bases stayed unmatched. Germline-derived CDR1 and CDR2 are LNHNV and YYDKDF (reference sequence). The CDR3 spells CATSSGRVTYNEQFF. Written as DNA, the CDR3 is TGTGCCACCAGCTCCGGGAGGGTAACCTACAATGAGCAGTTCTTC.

The chain couples TRBV5-6 to TRBJ1-1; a possible D gene is TRBD1 (5 bases). V was clipped by 1 base and J by 2 bases, with 12 bases between them. This CDR3 has 15 residues. Germline CDR1 reads SGHDT; CDR2 reads YYEEEE. CDR3 coding DNA: TGTGCCAGCAGCTTGAATTCAGGGATCAACACTGAAGCTTTCTTT. This gives the protein CASSLNSGINTEAFF. Looking up the rest from reference TRBV5-6 and TRBJ1-1 gives the full variable domain: DAGVTQSPTHLIKTRGQQVTLRCSPKSGHDTVSWYQQALGQGPQFIFQYYEEEERQRGNFPDRFSGHQFPNYSSELNVNALLLGDSALYLCASSLNSGINTEAFFGQGTRLTVV.

The V call is TRBV10-2, the J call TRBJ2-7, with TRBD1 identical over 9 bases. The germline gives CDR1 WSHSY, CDR2 SAAADI. V lost 3 bases and J lost 7; bases outside the gene matches: 7. This CDR3 spans 14 amino acids. The CDR3 nucleotides read TGCGCCAGCAGTGATCGGACAGGGGTTGTGGAGCAGTACTTC. Translated, it gives CASSDRTGVVEQYF.

The rearrangement joins TRBV6-1 to TRBJ1-5; 7 positions agree with TRBD1. The CDR3 spans 14 residues. Germline CDR1 MNHNS, CDR2 SASEGT. The V segment lost 7 bases and the J segment 3 bases; nucleotides outside the gene matches: 6. CDR3 residues: CASKTGNNNQPQHF. For the CDR3, the DNA is TGTGCCAGCAAGACAGGGAATAACAATCAGCCCCAGCATTTT.

This clone was detected only a few times. This CDR3 is CASSRDNTLGANVLTF. The CDR3 nucleotides read TGCGCCAGCAGCCGGGACAATACTCTGGGGGCCAACGTCCTGACTTTC. This sequence joins TRBV5-1 and TRBJ2-6, with D maybe TRBD1 (6 bases). V lost 4 bases, J lost 4 bases, and 15 bases lay in between. The V gene's germline CDR1 is SGHRS and CDR2 YFSETQ. CDR3 length: 16 amino acids.